This T cell receptor (beta chain) was found in a study of identical twins. Whole-study results and caveats: Cord blood's abundant beta clonotypes had fewer insertions, unlike memory repertoires.

TCRdb re-called the 5' RACE reads with MiXCR, one entry per CDR3 protein. The data contain 350,000 to 450,000 distinct CDR3 sequences, about 18% of them seen just once; the ten biggest clones take up less than 15%. This clonotype was observed many times. Its antigen is unidentified. Only healthy Caucasians were included as donors. The TCR comes from a man aged 50 to 60 in good health. Sample: naive T cells sorted from blood.

The CDR3 spells CASSEPSYEQYF. CDR3 nucleotides: TGTGCCAGCAGTGAACCCTCGTACGAGCAGTACTTC. The chain carries TRBV6-1 and TRBJ2-7; D call uncertain. The CDR3 contains 12 residues. Germline CDR1 is MNHNS and CDR2 is SASEGT. Trimming took 2 bases from V and 4 from J, leaving 6 bases between them.